This passage covers 26 T cell receptor beta chains from one sample sequenced in a study of cytomegalovirus exposure and HLA in healthy donors. Vbeta (60) and Jbeta (13) primers were used in the PCR. The data were produced by immunoSEQ multiplex PCR, yet TCRdb's version contains in-frame clones alone and is incomplete. The repertoire includes roughly 200,000 clones, about 69% of them detected once, and about 2.9% sits in the top ten. The sequenced sample consisted of PBMCs. The source is a male donor in good health and CMV-seronegative.

The rearrangement joins TRBV15 to TRBJ2-1, with 8 bases identical to TRBD2. This CDR3 comprises 15 residues. The J segment lost 9 bases and the V segment lost 3 bases, leaving 10 bases of the junction unmatched. Germline assignment: CDR1 LNHNV and CDR2 YYDKDF (reference sequence). The DNA of the CDR3 is TGTGCCACCAGCAGTTGGGGGGGGCTAGCGGGTGAGCAGTTCTTC. Protein sequence: CATSSWGGLAGEQFF.

The chain employs TRBV15 and TRBJ2-5; no clear D gene. The ends were cut back, 5 bases at V and 4 bases at J, with 8 bases in the middle. CDR1 LNHNV and CDR2 YYDKDF come from the germline V gene (reference sequence). The CDR3 covers 12 residues. As DNA, the CDR3 is TGTGCCACCAGCGCAGTACGAGAGACCCAGTACTTC. Its translation is CATSAVRETQYF.

The chain has TRBV7-9 and TRBJ2-7; D perhaps matches TRBD1 (7 bases). The germline gives CDR1 SEHNR, CDR2 FQNEAQ (reference sequence). The CDR3 runs 13 residues. V was pared by 5 bases and J by 3 bases, with 11 bases between. The CDR3 DNA follows: TGTGCCAGCAGCCGACAGGGACTCTACGAGCAGTACTTC. It codes for CASSRQGLYEQYF.

This clone has just a few counts. The chain uses TRBV6-5 and TRBJ1-2; the D gene is possibly TRBD1 (6 bases). Germline V lookup: CDR1 MNHEY, CDR2 SVGAGI. The CDR3 is made up of 14 amino acids. The V gene lost 6 bases and the J gene lost 7 bases, with 18 bases spanning the gap. This chain's CDR3 is CASSRTGTYSGYTF. CDR3 bases: TGTGCCAGCAGCCGCACAGGGACCTATTCTGGCTACACCTTC.

The chain uses TRBV11-2 and TRBJ1-5, with D uncertain. Per the germline V gene, CDR1 is SGHAT and CDR2 is FQNNGV. Deletions cut 4 bases from V and 1 base from J, with 5 bases between. The length of the CDR3 is 13 residues. CDR3 sequence reads: CASSSFSNQPQHF. DNA for the CDR3: TGTGCCAGCAGCTCTTTCAGCAATCAGCCCCAGCATTTT.

This rearrangement joins TRBV6-1 to TRBJ1-1, with no clear D. V shed 1 base and J shed 1 base, with 7 bases lying between them. Germline CDR1 and CDR2: MNHNS and SASEGT. The CDR3 is 14 residues long. In DNA, the CDR3 is TGTGCCAGCAGTGAAGGAAGAGAGAACACTGAAGCTTTCTTT. Translating gives CASSEGRENTEAFF.

This chain links TRBV13 with TRBJ2-6, with 9 bases that match TRBD1. Trimming at V came to 0 bases and at J to 1 base, leaving 1 base not matched to a gene. Germline CDR1 PRHDT, CDR2 FYEKMQ (reference sequence). This CDR3 has 17 residues. In DNA form, the CDR3 reads TGTGCCAGCAGCTTAGGGGGACAGGGTTCTGGGGCCAACGTCCTGACTTTC. Protein product: CASSLGGQGSGANVLTF.

The gene calls are TRBV14 and TRBJ2-1, with 12 nucleotides matching TRBD2. The CDR3 is 17 residues long. With V trimmed by 4 bases and J by 0 bases, 4 bases remained unmatched. Germline values: CDR1 SGHDN, CDR2 FVKESK. The CDR3 loop reads CASSPLAGGYSYNEQFF. The CDR3, as DNA: TGTGCCAGCAGCCCCCTAGCGGGGGGGTACTCCTACAATGAGCAGTTCTTC. Combining the CDR3 with reference TRBV14 and TRBJ2-1 gives the whole variable domain EAGVTQFPSHSVIEKGQTVTLRCDPISGHDNLYWYRRVMGKEIKFLLHFVKESKQDESGMPNNRFLAERTGGTYSTLKVQPAELEDSGVYFCASSPLAGGYSYNEQFFGPGTRLTVL.

This chain connects TRBV6-5 to TRBJ1-4; D might be TRBD1 (6 bases). Germline loops: CDR1 MNHEY, CDR2 SVGAGI. The CDR3 extends over 15 amino acids. With 5 bases removed from V and 3 bases from J, the gap between germline ends came to 13 bases. The DNA of the CDR3 is TGTGCCAGCAGTGGCGACAGGAGCCCTAATGAAAAACTGTTTTTT. Its translation: CASSGDRSPNEKLFF.

This clone was found once. The rearrangement joins TRBV30 to TRBJ1-2; D is uncertain. This CDR3 is 15 amino acids long. The germline CDR1 and CDR2 sequences are GTSNPN and SVGIG (reference sequence). V lost 0 bases and J lost 5, with 16 bases in between. CDR3 in amino acids: CAWSVGRTRPYGYTF. The CDR3 DNA reads TGTGCCTGGAGTGTAGGCAGGACTCGACCTTATGGCTACACCTTC.

A single count supports this clone. This rearrangement joins TRBV6-5 to TRBJ2-7, with D possibly matching TRBD2 (6 bases). The CDR3 loop spans 13 amino acids. Trimming left V 5 bases short and J 7 bases short, with 15 bases between. The germline V gene encodes CDR1 MNHEY and CDR2 SVGAGI. As DNA, the CDR3 is TGTGCCAGCAGTCTTCGGGACTCGACGGAGCAGTACTTC. It is translated as CASSLRDSTEQYF.

The chain couples TRBV6-1 to TRBJ1-1; D might be TRBD1 (6 bases). This CDR3 comprises 15 residues. The V and J ends lost 2 bases and 3 bases respectively, with 13 bases between them. Looked up from germline, CDR1 is MNHNS and CDR2 is SASEGT. DNA for the CDR3: TGTGCCAGCAGTGAAAGCCCCGGACAGTACACTGAAGCTTTCTTT. It yields the protein CASSESPGQYTEAFF.

This clone was recorded a few times. The chain employs TRBV25-1 and TRBJ1-4; D unresolved. In germline, CDR1 is MGHDK, CDR2 SYGVNS. The CDR3 totals 13 residues. V lost 7 bases and J lost 7, with 13 bases in between. In nucleotides, the CDR3 is TGTGCCAGCAACAATCAGGCGGGTGAAAAACTGTTTTTT. It translates to CASNNQAGEKLFF.

This chain uses TRBV19 with TRBJ1-3; 7 bases fit TRBD1. CDR1 is LNHDA and CDR2 is SQIVND in the germline V gene (reference sequence). Losses at the gene ends were 4 bases for V and 0 bases for J; bases not matched to a gene: 6. CDR3 length: 16 amino acids. CDR3: CASSNGGQYSGNTIYF. CDR3 nucleotides: TGTGCCAGTAGTAACGGGGGACAGTACTCTGGAAACACCATATATTTT.

The chain employs TRBV6-1 and TRBJ1-5; D perhaps matches TRBD1 (6 bases). Germline CDR1 is MNHNS and CDR2 is SASEGT. CDR3 size: 14 residues. Trimming pared 7 bases from V and 6 bases from J, leaving 16 bases between. CDR3 sequence: CASIPEGVTQPQHF. CDR3 nucleotides: TGTGCCAGCATCCCCGAGGGGGTAACTCAGCCCCAGCATTTT.

The CDR3 loop reads CASSDSTGGSSGNTIYF. In DNA, the CDR3 is TGTGCCAGCAGCGACTCGACAGGGGGAAGTTCTGGAAACACCATATATTTT. This sequence joins TRBV9 and TRBJ1-3; TRBD1 matches at 9 bases. Trimming cost V 3 bases and J 1 base; bases outside gene matches: 8. Germline-derived CDR1 and CDR2 are SGDLS and YYNGEE. CDR3 length equals 17 residues.

This clone was seen a few times. The CDR3 nucleotides read TGTGCCGCGGACAGGGTCATGAACACTGAAGCTTTCTTT. Its protein is CAADRVMNTEAFF. This chain joins TRBV30 and TRBJ1-1; 8 bases agree with TRBD1. The ends lost 8 bases at V and 0 bases at J; junction bases unmatched: 5. Germline values: CDR1 GTSNPN, CDR2 SVGIG (reference sequence). The CDR3 length is 13 residues. The whole variable domain, filled in from reference TRBV30 and TRBJ1-1, reads SQTIHQWPATLVQPVGSPLSLECTVEGTSNPNLYWYRQAAGRGLQLLFYSVGIGQISSEVPQNLSASRPQDRQFILSSKKLLLSDSGFYLCAADRVMNTEAFFGQGTRLTVV.

This chain joins TRBV2 and TRBJ1-2; D possibly corresponds to TRBD1 (5 bases). Looked up from germline, CDR1 is SNHLY and CDR2 is FYNNEI. The ends were cut back, 3 bases at V and 6 bases at J, with 14 bases in the middle. This CDR3 contains 14 residues. The CDR3 spells CASSEEGLGDGYTF. CDR3 nucleotides: TGTGCCAGCAGTGAGGAGGGATTGGGGGATGGCTACACCTTC.

With respect to this clone: Other nucleotide sequences from this sample produce the same CDR3. The CDR3, as DNA: TGCGCCAGCAGCCAAAATTCACAAGGAGCTGGAAACACCATATATTTT. Amino acid sequence: CASSQNSQGAGNTIYF. This rearrangement joins TRBV4-1 to TRBJ1-3; no clear D. The V gene's germline CDR1 is MGHRA and CDR2 YSYEKL. Trimming shortened V by 2 bases and J by 2 bases, and 13 bases separated the two germline ends. The CDR3 covers 16 residues.

The V and J genes are TRBV7-3 and TRBJ2-7, with 7 nucleotides matching TRBD2. The CDR3 contains 13 residues. V was pared by 5 bases and J by 3 bases, with 4 bases of the junction left unmatched. Germline V gives CDR1 SGHTA, CDR2 FQGTGA. The CDR3 spells CASSLGTNYEQYF. The DNA for the CDR3 is TGTGCCAGCAGCCTAGGGACTAACTACGAGCAGTACTTC.

This sequence joins TRBV9 and TRBJ1-1; no definite D call. Germline CDR1 SGDLS, CDR2 YYNGEE. V gave up 7 bases and J gave up 1 base, with 11 bases separating them. The CDR3 length is 13 residues. The CDR3 DNA follows: TGTGCCAGCTCCCTGTCGGGGAACACTGAAGCTTTCTTT. As protein: CASSLSGNTEAFF.

The chain couples TRBV30 to TRBJ2-1, with TRBD2 matching 7 bases. Germline trimming cut 2 bases from V and 9 bases from J; bases unmatched to any gene: 4. The CDR3 length is 12 residues. Per the germline V gene, CDR1 is GTSNPN and CDR2 is SVGIG (reference sequence). CDR3 nucleotide sequence: TGTGCCTGGAGTAAGGGACTACTTGAGCAGTTCTTC. It translates to CAWSKGLLEQFF.

The chain couples TRBV6-5 to TRBJ2-1; 13 positions agree with TRBD2. CDR1 and CDR2 (germline): MNHEY, SVGAGI. This CDR3 spans 15 amino acids. V trimming: 6 bases; J trimming: 6 bases; junction bases outside the gene matches: 5. As DNA, the CDR3 is TGTGCCAGCAGCCAAGGACTAGCGGGAGTCAATGAGCAGTTCTTC. Its protein is CASSQGLAGVNEQFF.

The chain recombines TRBV6-6 with TRBJ2-3, with TRBD1 matching over 10 bases. Losses at the gene ends were 2 bases for V and 3 bases for J; bases not matched to a gene: 5. This CDR3 has 16 residues. The V gene's germline CDR1 is MNHNY and CDR2 SVGAGI (reference sequence). The CDR3 DNA follows: TGTGCCAGCAGTTACATCCCGGGACAGGGGACAGATACGCAGTATTTT. This encodes CASSYIPGQGTDTQYF.

In this sample, this clone turned up a few times. The chain couples TRBV6-1 to TRBJ1-3, with D possibly TRBD1 on 5 matching bases. The germline V gene encodes CDR1 MNHNS and CDR2 SASEGT. This CDR3 comprises 14 residues. Trimming removed 7 bases from V and 0 bases from J, with 10 bases in between. The chain's CDR3 is CASTPTDSGNTIYF. In nucleotides, the CDR3 is TGTGCCAGCACCCCGACAGACTCTGGAAACACCATATATTTT.

The chain employs TRBV6-5 and TRBJ2-3, with 9 bases matching TRBD2. Germline values: CDR1 MNHEY, CDR2 SVGAGI. This CDR3 spans 15 amino acids. The V and J ends lost 4 bases and 4 bases, in that order; junction bases with no gene match: 6. CDR3: CASSLAGDGADTQYF. DNA for the CDR3: TGTGCCAGCAGTTTAGCGGGAGACGGGGCAGATACGCAGTATTTT.